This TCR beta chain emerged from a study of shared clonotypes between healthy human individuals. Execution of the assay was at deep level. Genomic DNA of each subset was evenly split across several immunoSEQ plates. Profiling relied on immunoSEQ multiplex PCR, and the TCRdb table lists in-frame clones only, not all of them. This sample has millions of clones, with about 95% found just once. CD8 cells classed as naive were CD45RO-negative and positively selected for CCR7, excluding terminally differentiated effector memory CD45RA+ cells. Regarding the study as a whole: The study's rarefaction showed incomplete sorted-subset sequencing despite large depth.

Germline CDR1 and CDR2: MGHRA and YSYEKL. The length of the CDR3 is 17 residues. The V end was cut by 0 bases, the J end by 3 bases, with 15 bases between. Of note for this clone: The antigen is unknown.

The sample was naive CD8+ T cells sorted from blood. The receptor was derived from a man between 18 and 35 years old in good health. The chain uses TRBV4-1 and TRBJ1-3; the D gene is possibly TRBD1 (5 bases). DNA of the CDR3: TGCGCCAGCAGCCAAGATCCGGGGGTCGACCATGGAAACACCATATATTTT. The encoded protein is CASSQDPGVDHGNTIYF.